This TCR beta chain emerged from a study of T cell responses to AZD1222 COVID-19 vaccine. It was second doses at about 4 or about 12 weeks that were pooled. The method was immunoSEQ multiplex PCR; TCRdb's version includes in-frame clones alone and lacks a portion of them. The sample lists 150,000 to 200,000 clones, 85% to 95% seen once, with approximately 1.8% in the top ten. Of note for this clone: Its target is unknown.

Findings of the study overall: Donors skewed white British and female; clonal diversity was possibly underestimated. Reportedly, close to half of spike-specific TCRs are directed against unmutated variant regions.

V was pared by 4 bases and J by 5 bases, with 12 bases between. This CDR3 has 13 residues. CDR1 is SNHLY, CDR2 FYNNEI, per germline. The source material was peripheral blood, sampled 28 days after the second AZD1222 dose. The V call is TRBV2, the J call TRBJ2-7; a possible D gene is TRBD1 (6 bases). The sequence came from an adult who received the AZD1222 COVID-19 vaccine. This chain's CDR3 is CASSGQGTHEQYF. The CDR3 nucleotides are TGTGCCAGCAGTGGGCAGGGGACCCACGAGCAGTACTTC. Filled out from reference TRBV2 and TRBJ2-7, the complete variable domain reads EPEVTQTPSHQVTQMGQEVILRCVPISNHLYFYWYRQILGQKVEFLVSFYNNEISEKSEIFDDQFSVERPDGSNFTLKIRSTKLEDSAMYFCASSGQGTHEQYFGPGTRLTVT.